One sample yielded the 24 T cell receptor beta chains listed below, sequenced in a study of chemoradiotherapy in HPV16-positive cancers. The data were produced by immunoSEQ multiplex PCR, yet TCRdb's version contains in-frame clones alone and is incomplete. Here the sample spans under 13,000 clones, roughly 70% being singletons. Sample collection was performed from a patient who underwent chemoradiotherapy. The receptors were sampled from a human donor with HPV-associated anogenital cancer.

The chain employs TRBV11-3 and TRBJ1-4; D gene ambiguous. The length of the CDR3 is 11 residues. Germline values: CDR1 SGHNT, CDR2 YENEEA. V gave up 8 bases and J gave up 8 bases, with 9 bases separating them. As DNA, the CDR3 is TGTGCCAGCGGACTACGGGAAAAACTGTTTTTT. This translates into CASGLREKLFF.

The chain employs TRBV11-2 and TRBJ1-1, with 7 bases that match TRBD1. V lost 2 bases to trimming and J lost 8 bases; unmatched junction nucleotides: 5. The germline V gene has CDR1 SGHAT and CDR2 FQNNGV. This CDR3 is 13 amino acids long. CDR3 in amino acids: CASSLTRGGEAFF. The CDR3 DNA reads as TGTGCCAGCAGCTTAACCAGGGGGGGCGAAGCTTTCTTT.

V gene TRBV7-9 combines with J gene TRBJ1-2; 7 bases align to TRBD1. J lost 8 bases, V lost 5 bases, and 8 bases had no gene match. CDR3 length equals 13 residues. Germline loops: CDR1 SEHNR, CDR2 FQNEAQ (reference sequence). CDR3 protein: CASSNDRELGYTF. CDR3 DNA sequence: TGTGCCAGCAGCAACGACAGGGAACTCGGCTACACCTTC.

This clone has only one observation. One junction end does not reproduce the germline sequence, and a read error may be involved. This rearrangement joins TRBV7-7 to TRBJ2-6; D unclear. Germline lookup yields CDR1 SSHAT and CDR2 FNYEAQ (reference sequence). The CDR3 has 17 amino acids. The DNA for the CDR3 is TGTGCTAGCAGCTCGAGACCCTTAACCTCTGGGGCCAACGTCCTGACTTTC. It yields the protein CASSSRPLTSGANVLTF.

This rearrangement joins TRBV29-1 to TRBJ1-3; D perhaps matches TRBD1 (5 bases). The CDR3 is 13 amino acids. Trimming pared 4 bases from V and 3 bases from J, leaving 10 bases between. From germline, CDR1 is SQVTM and CDR2 ANQGSEA. The CDR3 loop is CSVAQGSGNTIYF. CDR3 DNA sequence: TGCAGCGTTGCTCAGGGTAGTGGAAACACCATATATTTT.

This clone was detected only a few times. The chain combines TRBV5-1 with TRBJ1-6; TRBD1 aligns across 9 bases. Trimming cost V 4 bases and J 12 bases; bases outside gene matches: 17. The CDR3 has 17 amino acids. Germline V gene data show CDR1 as SGHRS and CDR2 as YFSETQ. The CDR3 DNA reads as TGCGCCAGCAGCAGTCGTCCGCCCGGGACAGGGAACCAACCCCTCCACTTT. The encoded protein is CASSSRPPGTGNQPLHF.

This rearrangement joins TRBV5-1 to TRBJ1-1; no clear D. Trimming took 0 bases from V and 1 from J, leaving 10 bases between them. Germline CDR1 is SGHRS and CDR2 is YFSETQ. This CDR3 comprises 15 residues. The CDR3 sequence: CASSLGRKGNTEAFF. The CDR3 nucleotides are TGCGCCAGCAGCTTGGGGCGGAAAGGGAACACTGAAGCTTTCTTT. Filled out from reference TRBV5-1 and TRBJ1-1, the complete variable domain reads KAGVTQTPRYLIKTRGQQVTLSCSPISGHRSVSWYQQTPGQGLQFLFEYFSETQRNKGNFPGRFSGRQFSNSRSEMNVSTLELGDSALYLCASSLGRKGNTEAFFGQGTRLTVV.

This chain connects TRBV4-3 to TRBJ1-1; 10 bases align to TRBD1. The CDR3 is made up of 15 amino acids. CDR1 is LGHNA and CDR2 is YSLEER in the germline V gene. Trimming removed 0 bases from V and 5 bases from J; junction bases left unmatched: 3. CDR3 in DNA: TGCGCCAGCAGCCAAGATCTGGGACAGGGGACTGAAGCTTTCTTT. This translates into CASSQDLGQGTEAFF.

V is TRBV29-1 and J is TRBJ2-7; a weak D match, TRBD1 (6 bases). The CDR3 extends over 17 amino acids. CDR1 SQVTM and CDR2 ANQGSEA come from the germline V gene. The CDR3 spells CRLPPPPTGSSSYEQYF. Written as DNA, the CDR3 is TGCAGACTTCCCCCACCGCCGACAGGTTCTTCCTCCTACGAGCAGTACTTC.

CDR3 loop: CASSLVPDGQPQHF. DNA for the CDR3: TGCGCCAGCAGCTTGGTCCCAGACGGTCAGCCCCAGCATTTT. The V gene is TRBV5-1, the J gene TRBJ1-5; D unclear. The CDR3 consists of 14 residues. CDR1 and CDR2 (germline): SGHRS, YFSETQ. V gave up 0 bases and J gave up 6 bases, with 10 bases separating them.

The chain carries TRBV10-3 and TRBJ2-2; 7 bases are shared with TRBD2. The CDR3 totals 16 residues. The germline CDR1 and CDR2 sequences are ENHRY and SYGVKD. The J segment lost 1 base and the V segment lost 4 bases, leaving 6 bases of the junction unmatched. CDR3 amino acids: CAISGPRGGNTGELFF. The CDR3 DNA sequence: TGTGCCATCAGTGGGCCCCGCGGGGGGAACACCGGGGAGCTGTTTTTT.

The rearrangement uses TRBV27 and TRBJ2-6, with D hard to call. The CDR3 spans 16 residues. Germline loops: CDR1 MNHEY, CDR2 SMNVEV (reference sequence). The V and J ends lost 6 bases and 0 bases respectively, with 12 bases between them. The DNA of the CDR3 is TGTGCCAGCAGAGAACTGCGGTTCTCTGGGGCCAACGTCCTGACTTTC. Encoded protein: CASRELRFSGANVLTF.

The rearrangement uses TRBV9 and TRBJ1-1; D perhaps matches TRBD1 (5 bases). The CDR3 consists of 19 residues. V was clipped by 3 bases and J by 1 base, with 25 bases between them. Germline assignment: CDR1 SGDLS and CDR2 YYNGEE. Here the CDR3 reads CASSAGRGRWGSANTEAFF. For the CDR3, the DNA is TGTGCCAGCAGCGCCGGGCGCGGGAGGTGGGGGAGTGCGAACACTGAAGCTTTCTTT. Complete variable domain (other parts from reference TRBV9 and TRBJ1-1): DSGVTQTPKHLITATGQRVTLRCSPRSGDLSVYWYQQSLDQGLQFLIQYYNGEERAKGNILERFSAQQFPDLHSELNLSSLELGDSALYFCASSAGRGRWGSANTEAFFGQGTRLTVV.

V is TRBV5-1 and J is TRBJ2-2; tentative D call: TRBD1 (7 bases). Trimming shortened V by 0 bases and J by 0 bases, and 12 bases separated the two germline ends. Germline lookup yields CDR1 SGHRS and CDR2 YFSETQ. The CDR3 is 17 residues long. The DNA for the CDR3 is TGCGCCAGCAGCTTGGGGAGGGGGACAGCGAACACCGGGGAGCTGTTTTTT. It is translated as CASSLGRGTANTGELFF.

This CDR3 is CASSGELMSGYNEQFF. CDR3 sequence (DNA): TGTGCCAGCAGCGGGGAATTGATGAGCGGATACAATGAGCAGTTCTTC. The chain employs TRBV5-8 and TRBJ2-1, with a possible D match to TRBD2 (5 bases). Germline CDR1 SGHTS, CDR2 YDEGEE. V lost 4 bases and J lost 4, with 18 bases in between. This CDR3 contains 16 residues.

The chain has TRBV7-6 and TRBJ1-1, with 8 bases identical to TRBD1. With V trimmed by 1 base and J by 5 bases, 6 bases remained unmatched. From germline, CDR1 is SGHVS and CDR2 FNYEAQ. This CDR3 has 15 residues. The CDR3 sequence is CASSLDDRGGTEAFF. CDR3 nucleotide sequence: TGTGCCAGCAGCTTAGACGACAGGGGAGGAACTGAAGCTTTCTTT.

The rearrangement uses TRBV18 and TRBJ2-5; D may be TRBD1 (5 bases). V lost 2 bases and J 5 bases, leaving 15 bases between the germline ends. Germline CDR1 KGHSH, CDR2 LQKENI. The CDR3 is 15 residues long. The CDR3 region has the DNA TGTGCCAGCTCACCAGACAGAAGGCCCGGGGAGACCCAGTACTTC. Residues: CASSPDRRPGETQYF. The full variable domain, in which reference TRBV18 and TRBJ2-5 provide the parts outside the CDR3, is NAGVMQNPRHLVRRRGQEARLRCSPMKGHSHVYWYRQLPEEGLKFMVYLQKENIIDESGMPKERFSAEFPKEGPSILRIQQVVRGDSAAYFCASSPDRRPGETQYFGPGTRLLVL.

The CDR3 DNA follows: TGTGCCAGTAGTATACAGGGAGGAGGGGGCTACACCTTC. This gives the protein CASSIQGGGGYTF. The chain recombines TRBV19 with TRBJ1-2; the D gene is possibly TRBD1 (5 bases). The V end lost 2 bases, the J end lost 8 bases, and 12 bases lay between the germline ends. The CDR3 length is 13 residues. Germline values: CDR1 LNHDA, CDR2 SQIVND (reference sequence).

The gene calls are TRBV4-3 and TRBJ1-1; D may be TRBD1 (6 bases). With 0 bases removed from V and 2 bases from J, the gap between germline ends came to 13 bases. The CDR3 is 16 residues long. Per germline, CDR1 LGHNA and CDR2 YSLEER. The CDR3 region has the DNA TGCGCCAGCAGCCAAGATCCCAGGGGAACTAACACTGAAGCTTTCTTT. Translating gives CASSQDPRGTNTEAFF.

The chain's CDR3 is CASSQGAGGSGANVLTF. The DNA for the CDR3 is TGCGCCAGCAGCCAAGGGGCGGGGGGCTCTGGGGCCAACGTCCTGACTTTC. V usage is TRBV4-3 and J usage is TRBJ2-6; 8 bases fit TRBD2. Looked up from germline, CDR1 is LGHNA and CDR2 is YSLEER. The CDR3 is 17 amino acids. The V and J ends lost 1 base and 0 bases, in that order; junction bases with no gene match: 2.

The CDR3: CASSSDRDNEKLFF. Here the CDR3 DNA reads TGCGCCAGCAGCTCGGACAGGGATAATGAAAAACTGTTTTTT. This rearrangement joins TRBV5-1 to TRBJ1-4; 8 bases match TRBD1. The CDR3 totals 14 residues. Germline trimming cut 3 bases from V and 4 bases from J; bases unmatched to any gene: 2. Per the germline V gene, CDR1 is SGHRS and CDR2 is YFSETQ. The full variable domain, completed using reference TRBV5-1 and TRBJ1-4, is KAGVTQTPRYLIKTRGQQVTLSCSPISGHRSVSWYQQTPGQGLQFLFEYFSETQRNKGNFPGRFSGRQFSNSRSEMNVSTLELGDSALYLCASSSDRDNEKLFFGSGTQLSVL.

The chain recombines TRBV11-3 with TRBJ2-3; D gene unclear. Trimming pared 1 base from V and 2 bases from J, leaving 13 bases between. CDR1 and CDR2 (germline): SGHNT, YENEEA. The CDR3 totals 16 residues. The CDR3 loop reads CASSLGLVVFTDTQYF. The DNA of the CDR3 is TGTGCCAGCAGCTTAGGCCTAGTCGTTTTCACAGATACGCAGTATTTT. The variable domain in full, completed from reference TRBV11-3 and TRBJ2-3, reads EAGVVQSPRYKIIEKKQPVAFWCNPISGHNTLYWYLQNLGQGPELLIRYENEEAVDDSQLPKDRFSAERLKGVDSTLKIQPAELGDSAVYLCASSLGLVVFTDTQYFGPGTRLTVL.

V gene TRBV5-1 combines with J gene TRBJ2-1; TRBD2 matches 11 bases. Germline V gene sequence: CDR1 SGHRS, CDR2 YFSETQ. The CDR3 has 15 amino acids. V gave up 4 bases and J gave up 8 bases; unmatched junction bases: 8. CDR3 bases: TGCGCCAGCAGCGTGGGACTAGCGGAGGGGGATGAGCAGTTCTTC. It encodes CASSVGLAEGDEQFF.

V usage is TRBV19 and J usage is TRBJ2-1; D is unclear. Germline V gene data show CDR1 as LNHDA and CDR2 as SQIVND (reference sequence). V was clipped by 6 bases and J by 8 bases, with 11 bases between them. This CDR3 region has 12 residues. In DNA form, the CDR3 reads TGTGCCAGTAGCAAGACCCGAGATGAGCAGTTCTTC. Its protein product is CASSKTRDEQFF.